This T cell receptor beta chain was captured in a study of OX40 agonist ivuxolimab in advanced cancers. Study-level background: The eligibility criteria allowed prior anti-PD-1, anti-PD-L1 or anti-CTLA-4 therapy, and 30% to 45% had some.

To note about this clone: Its antigen is unknown.

Findings and caveats of the study: At 0.1 to 3.0 mg/kg and by week 6, clonal expansion occurred in CD4+ and CD8+ blood T cells.

TCRdb's table, derived via immunoSEQ multiplex PCR, lists solely in-frame clones and lacks some. The sample lists around 72,000 clones, more than 70% seen once, with approximately 8% in the top ten. The junction had 10 bases not matched to a gene; V was cut back by 5 bases and J by 4 bases. Germline V CDR1 and CDR2: SEHNR, FQNEAQ (reference sequence). The CDR3 totals 15 residues. Any history of autoimmune disease or systemic immunosuppression disqualified patients. Sampling times: baseline, cycle 4 day 1, cycle 7 day 1. The sequencing used CD4+ or CD8+ T cells sorted from blood, collected in a trial of the OX40 agonist ivuxolimab. The receptor's source is an adult with an advanced solid tumor such as melanoma, head and neck, liver or kidney cancer. This chain joins TRBV7-9 and TRBJ1-2; 7 bases agree with TRBD1. CDR3 bases: TGTGCCAGCAGCCGAGGACAGGAGCCCCTCTATGGCTACACCTTC. Translating gives CASSRGQEPLYGYTF.